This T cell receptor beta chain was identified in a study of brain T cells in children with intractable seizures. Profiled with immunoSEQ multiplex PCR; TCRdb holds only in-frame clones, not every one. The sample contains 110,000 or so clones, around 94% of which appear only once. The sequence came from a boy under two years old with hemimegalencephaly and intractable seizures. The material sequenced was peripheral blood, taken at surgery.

The CDR3 nucleotides read TGTGCCAGCAGCCAGCACAGGGTCGGTAATGAAAAACTGTTTTTT. Its protein is CASSQHRVGNEKLFF. The rearrangement joins TRBV7-9 to TRBJ1-4; perhaps TRBD1 as D (6 bases). Trimming cost V 5 bases and J 4 bases, with 14 bases left between them. Germline V gene data show CDR1 as SEHNR and CDR2 as FQNEAQ (reference sequence). CDR3 size: 15 residues. Full variable domain (missing parts from reference TRBV7-9 and TRBJ1-4): DTGVSQNPRHKITKRGQNVTFRCDPISEHNRLYWYRQTLGQGPEFLTYFQNEAQLEKSRLLSDRFSAERPKGSFSTLEIQRTEQGDSAMYLCASSQHRVGNEKLFFGSGTQLSVL.